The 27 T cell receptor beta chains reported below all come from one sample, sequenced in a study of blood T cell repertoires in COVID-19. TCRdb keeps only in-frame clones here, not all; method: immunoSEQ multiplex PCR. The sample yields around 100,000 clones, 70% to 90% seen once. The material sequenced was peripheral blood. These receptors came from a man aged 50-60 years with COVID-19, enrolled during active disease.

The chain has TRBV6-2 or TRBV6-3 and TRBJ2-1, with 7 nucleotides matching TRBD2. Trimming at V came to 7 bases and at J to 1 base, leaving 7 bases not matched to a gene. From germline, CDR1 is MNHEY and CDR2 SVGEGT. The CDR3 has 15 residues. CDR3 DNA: TGTGCCAGCACCCCCGGGGGGTCGTCCTACAATGAGCAGTTCTTC. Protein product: CASTPGGSSYNEQFF.

The CDR3 nucleotides are TGTGCCTGGAGTGTAGCTGGGAGGGCTTTCTTT. It is translated as CAWSVAGRAFF. V is TRBV30 and J is TRBJ1-1; D gene uncertain. The CDR3 extends over 11 amino acids. Trimming pared 0 bases from V and 11 bases from J, leaving 10 bases between. Per germline, CDR1 GTSNPN and CDR2 SVGIG (reference sequence).

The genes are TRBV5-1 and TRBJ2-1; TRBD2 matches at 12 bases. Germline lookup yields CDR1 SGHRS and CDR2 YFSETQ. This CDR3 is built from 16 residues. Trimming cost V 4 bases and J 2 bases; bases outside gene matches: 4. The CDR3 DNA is TGCGCCAGCAGCAACCTAGCGGGGGGGACCTACAATGAGCAGTTCTTC. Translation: CASSNLAGGTYNEQFF.

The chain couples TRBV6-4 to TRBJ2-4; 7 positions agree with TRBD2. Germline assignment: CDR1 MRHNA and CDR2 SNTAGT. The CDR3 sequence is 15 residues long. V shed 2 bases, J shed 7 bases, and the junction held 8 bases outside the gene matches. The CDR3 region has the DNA TGTGCCAGCAGTGACCAAGCGGGGAGGGGCAACATTCAGTACTTC. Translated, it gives CASSDQAGRGNIQYF.

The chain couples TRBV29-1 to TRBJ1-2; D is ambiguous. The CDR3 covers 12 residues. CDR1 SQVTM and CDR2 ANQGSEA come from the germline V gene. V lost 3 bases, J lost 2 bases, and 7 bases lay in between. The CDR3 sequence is CSVDLDNYGYTF. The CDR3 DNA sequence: TGCAGCGTTGATCTAGACAACTATGGCTACACCTTC.

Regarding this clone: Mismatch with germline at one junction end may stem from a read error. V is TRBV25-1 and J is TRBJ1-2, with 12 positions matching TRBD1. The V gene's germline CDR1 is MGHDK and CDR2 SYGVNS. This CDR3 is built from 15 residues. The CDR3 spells CASSEFGGQGASYIF. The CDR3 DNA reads TGTGCCAGCAGTGAATTCGGGGGACAGGGGGCGAGCTACATCTTC.

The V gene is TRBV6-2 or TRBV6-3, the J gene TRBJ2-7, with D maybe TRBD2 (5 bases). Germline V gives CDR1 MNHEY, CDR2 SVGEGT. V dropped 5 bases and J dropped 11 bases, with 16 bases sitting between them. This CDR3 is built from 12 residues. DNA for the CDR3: TGTGCCAGCAGTCGGGAACTTACGAGCAAGTACTTC. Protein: CASSRELTSKYF.

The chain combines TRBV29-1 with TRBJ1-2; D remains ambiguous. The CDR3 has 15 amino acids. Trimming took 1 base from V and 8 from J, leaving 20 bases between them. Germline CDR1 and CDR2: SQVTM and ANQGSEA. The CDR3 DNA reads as TGCAGCGTTGAAGTCGGCCCGGTGGGCCCGGGAGGCTACACCTTC. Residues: CSVEVGPVGPGGYTF.

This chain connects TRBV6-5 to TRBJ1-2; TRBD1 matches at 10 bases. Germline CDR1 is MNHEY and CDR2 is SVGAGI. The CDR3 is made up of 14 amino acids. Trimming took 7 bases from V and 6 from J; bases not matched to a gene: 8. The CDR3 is CASTRQGAGDGYTF. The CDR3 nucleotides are TGTGCCAGCACCAGACAGGGGGCAGGCGATGGCTACACCTTC.

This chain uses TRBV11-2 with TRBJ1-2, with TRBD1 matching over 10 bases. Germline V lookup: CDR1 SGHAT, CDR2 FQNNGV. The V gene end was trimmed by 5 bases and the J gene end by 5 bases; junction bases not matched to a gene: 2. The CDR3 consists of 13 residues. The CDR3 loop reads CASSQGQGYGYTF. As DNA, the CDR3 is TGTGCCAGCAGCCAGGGACAGGGGTATGGCTACACCTTC.

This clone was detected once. The CDR3 reads CASSPLIAGHTEAFF. CDR3 DNA sequence: TGTGCCAGCAGCCCCCTCATCGCAGGGCACACTGAAGCTTTCTTT. This rearrangement joins TRBV7-8 to TRBJ1-1; D perhaps matches TRBD1 (5 bases). Trimming left V 5 bases short and J 3 bases short, with 16 bases between. The CDR3 totals 15 residues. Per the germline V gene, CDR1 is SGHVS and CDR2 is FQNEAQ.

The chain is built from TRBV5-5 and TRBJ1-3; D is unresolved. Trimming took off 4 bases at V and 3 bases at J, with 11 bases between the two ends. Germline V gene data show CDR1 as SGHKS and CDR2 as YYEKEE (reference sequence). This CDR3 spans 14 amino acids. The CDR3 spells CASSRAVNGNTIYF. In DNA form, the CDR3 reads TGTGCCAGCAGCCGAGCGGTTAATGGAAACACCATATATTTT.

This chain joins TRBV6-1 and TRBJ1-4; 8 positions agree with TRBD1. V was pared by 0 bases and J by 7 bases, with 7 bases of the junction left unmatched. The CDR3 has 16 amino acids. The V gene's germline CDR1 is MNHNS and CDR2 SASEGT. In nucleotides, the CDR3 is TGTGCCAGCAGTGAAGCGAGGACAGGGTTTCGTGAAAAACTGTTTTTT. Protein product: CASSEARTGFREKLFF.

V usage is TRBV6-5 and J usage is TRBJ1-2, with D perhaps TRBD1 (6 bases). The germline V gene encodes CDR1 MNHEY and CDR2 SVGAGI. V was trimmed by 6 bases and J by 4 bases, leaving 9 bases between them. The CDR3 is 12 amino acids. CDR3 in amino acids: CASRQGTYGYTF. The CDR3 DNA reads TGTGCCAGCAGGCAGGGGACCTATGGCTACACCTTC.

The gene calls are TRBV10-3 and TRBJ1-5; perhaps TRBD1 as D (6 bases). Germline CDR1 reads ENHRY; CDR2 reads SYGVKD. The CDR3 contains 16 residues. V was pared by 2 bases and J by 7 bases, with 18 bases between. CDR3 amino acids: CAISEALGAAFQPQHF. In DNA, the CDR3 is TGTGCCATCAGTGAGGCGTTGGGGGCGGCTTTCCAGCCCCAGCATTTT.

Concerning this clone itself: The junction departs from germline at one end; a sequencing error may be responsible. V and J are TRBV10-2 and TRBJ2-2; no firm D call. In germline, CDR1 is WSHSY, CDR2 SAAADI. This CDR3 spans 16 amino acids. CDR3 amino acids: CASSESRRENTEELFF. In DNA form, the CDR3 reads TGCGCCAGCAGTGAGTCGAGGCGAGAGAACACCGAGGAGCTGTTTTTT.

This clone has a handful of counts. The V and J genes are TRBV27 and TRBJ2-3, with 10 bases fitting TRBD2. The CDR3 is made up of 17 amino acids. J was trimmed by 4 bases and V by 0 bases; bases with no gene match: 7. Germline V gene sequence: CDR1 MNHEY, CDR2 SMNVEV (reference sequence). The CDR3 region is CASSLSFSGGWADTQYF. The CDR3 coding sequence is TGTGCCAGCAGTTTATCGTTTAGCGGGGGGTGGGCAGATACGCAGTATTTT.

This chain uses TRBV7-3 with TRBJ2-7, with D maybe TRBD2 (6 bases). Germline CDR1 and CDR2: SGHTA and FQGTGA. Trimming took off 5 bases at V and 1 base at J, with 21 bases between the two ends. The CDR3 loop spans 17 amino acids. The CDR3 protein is CASSPPGVPVGSYEQYF. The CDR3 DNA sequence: TGTGCCAGCAGCCCCCCGGGGGTCCCCGTCGGATCCTACGAGCAGTACTTC.

In nucleotides, the CDR3 is TGTGCCACCAGTAGAACCGGGACAGAAGCTTTCTTT. The encoded protein is CATSRTGTEAFF. The rearrangement uses TRBV15 and TRBJ1-1, with D possibly matching TRBD1 (6 bases). V was shortened by 6 bases and J by 8 bases, with 13 bases between the two germline ends. Looked up from germline, CDR1 is LNHNV and CDR2 is YYDKDF (reference sequence). The CDR3 is made up of 12 amino acids.

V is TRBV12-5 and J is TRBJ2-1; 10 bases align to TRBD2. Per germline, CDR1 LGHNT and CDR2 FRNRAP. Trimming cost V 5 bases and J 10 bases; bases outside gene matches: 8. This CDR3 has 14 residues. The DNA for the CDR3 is TGTGCTAGTGGTCCTAGCGGGGGCCCGGGGGAGCAGTTCTTC. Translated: CASGPSGGPGEQFF.

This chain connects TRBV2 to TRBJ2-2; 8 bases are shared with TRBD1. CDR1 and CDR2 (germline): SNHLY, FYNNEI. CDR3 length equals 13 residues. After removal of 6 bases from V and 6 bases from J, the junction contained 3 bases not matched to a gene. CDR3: CASRKQGAGELFF. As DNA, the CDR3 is TGTGCCAGCAGGAAACAGGGGGCCGGGGAGCTGTTTTTT. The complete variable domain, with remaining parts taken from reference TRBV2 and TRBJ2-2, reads EPEVTQTPSHQVTQMGQEVILRCVPISNHLYFYWYRQILGQKVEFLVSFYNNEISEKSEIFDDQFSVERPDGSNFTLKIRSTKLEDSAMYFCASRKQGAGELFFGEGSRLTVL.

CDR3 region: CASSPSLLAVDYNEQFF. The DNA for the CDR3 is TGTGCCAGCAGCCCATCACTTCTAGCGGTTGACTACAATGAGCAGTTCTTC. This chain links TRBV11-2 with TRBJ2-1, with 7 bases aligning to TRBD2. CDR3 size: 17 residues. V shed 5 bases, J shed 3 bases, and the junction held 13 bases outside the gene matches. Germline V CDR1 and CDR2: SGHAT, FQNNGV.

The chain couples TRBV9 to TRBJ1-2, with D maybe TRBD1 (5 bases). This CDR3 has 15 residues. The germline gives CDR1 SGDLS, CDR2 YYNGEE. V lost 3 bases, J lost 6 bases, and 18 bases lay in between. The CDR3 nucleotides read TGTGCCAGCAGCGGATCGGGACTTTTGGGGCATGGCTACACCTTC. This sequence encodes CASSGSGLLGHGYTF. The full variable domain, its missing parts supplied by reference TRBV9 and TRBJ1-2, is DSGVTQTPKHLITATGQRVTLRCSPRSGDLSVYWYQQSLDQGLQFLIQYYNGEERAKGNILERFSAQQFPDLHSELNLSSLELGDSALYFCASSGSGLLGHGYTFGSGTRLTVV.

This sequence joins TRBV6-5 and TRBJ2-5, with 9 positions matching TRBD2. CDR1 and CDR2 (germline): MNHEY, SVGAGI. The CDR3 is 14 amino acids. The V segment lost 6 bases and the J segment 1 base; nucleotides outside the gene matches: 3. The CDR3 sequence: CASRVLAGQETQYF. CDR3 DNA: TGTGCCAGCAGAGTACTAGCGGGCCAAGAGACCCAGTACTTC.

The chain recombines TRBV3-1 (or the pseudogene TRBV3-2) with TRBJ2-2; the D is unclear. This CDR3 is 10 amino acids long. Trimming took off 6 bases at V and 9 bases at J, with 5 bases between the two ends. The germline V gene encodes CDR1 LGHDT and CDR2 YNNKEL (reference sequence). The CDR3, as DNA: TGTGCCAGCAGTGGCCGGGAGCTGTTTTTT. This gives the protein CASSGRELFF.

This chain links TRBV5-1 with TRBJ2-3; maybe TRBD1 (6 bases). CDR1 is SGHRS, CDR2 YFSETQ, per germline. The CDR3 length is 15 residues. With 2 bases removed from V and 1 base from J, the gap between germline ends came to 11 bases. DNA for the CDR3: TGCGCCAGCAGCTTAACCCGACAGGGCACAGATACGCAGTATTTT. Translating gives CASSLTRQGTDTQYF.

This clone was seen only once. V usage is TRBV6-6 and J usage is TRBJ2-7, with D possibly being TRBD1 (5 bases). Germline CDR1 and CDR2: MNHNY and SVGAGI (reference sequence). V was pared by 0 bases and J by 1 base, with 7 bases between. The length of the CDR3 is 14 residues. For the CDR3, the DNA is TGTGCCAGCAGTTACTCTCAGGGTTCCTACGAGCAGTACTTC. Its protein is CASSYSQGSYEQYF.